This T cell receptor (beta chain) was found in a study of cytomegalovirus exposure and HLA in healthy donors. Findings of the study overall: Association of a missense DCLRE1C variant with TCR beta V- and J-gene trimming was reported in a later analysis.

Vbeta (60) and Jbeta (13) primers were used in the PCR. Generated by immunoSEQ multiplex PCR, the TCRdb table keeps only in-frame clones and is missing some. The data hold around 200,000 clones, with 65% to 80% observed a single time. A word on this clone: Its antigen remains unknown.

This CDR3 is built from 17 residues. Trimming removed 0 bases from V and 2 bases from J; junction bases left unmatched: 9. Germline V lookup: CDR1 MGHRA, CDR2 YSYEKL. This chain joins TRBV4-1 and TRBJ2-7, with TRBD2 matching 8 bases. The source of this sequence is a middle-aged man in good health and CMV-seronegative. Sequenced sample: PBMCs. Here the CDR3 DNA reads TGCGCCAGCAGCCAAGAAGATCGACTAGCGCCGACCTACGAGCAGTACTTC. It encodes CASSQEDRLAPTYEQYF.